The present TCR beta chain was sequenced within a study of regulatory and conventional T cells in RAG deficiency. Study-level results: Control T-cell subsets had markedly higher Shannon entropy and lower Simpson indices than RAG-deficient patients. In Omenn syndrome, Treg and Tconv repertoires overlapped >90%. Treg unique TCR beta sequences were 80 to 100-fold fewer in Omenn syndrome and CID/AS patients than controls.

Details on this clone: Its antigen is unknown. The identical CDR3 is also encoded by other nucleotide sequences in the sample.

There are 10 residues in the CDR3. Germline CDR1 reads DFQATT; CDR2 reads SNEGSKA (reference sequence). Trimming cost V 3 bases and J 3 bases, with 3 bases left between them. Profiled with immunoSEQ multiplex PCR; TCRdb holds only in-frame clones, not every one. The sample consists of 350 to 450 clones, just under 45% of them appearing once. V and J are TRBV20-1 and TRBJ2-7; the D is unclear. Source material: CD8+ T cells sorted from blood. The origin of this receptor is a human donor with RAG deficiency presenting as severe combined immunodeficiency. The CDR3 bases are TGCAGTGCTAGGGGCTACGAGCAGTACTTC. Protein product: CSARGYEQYF.